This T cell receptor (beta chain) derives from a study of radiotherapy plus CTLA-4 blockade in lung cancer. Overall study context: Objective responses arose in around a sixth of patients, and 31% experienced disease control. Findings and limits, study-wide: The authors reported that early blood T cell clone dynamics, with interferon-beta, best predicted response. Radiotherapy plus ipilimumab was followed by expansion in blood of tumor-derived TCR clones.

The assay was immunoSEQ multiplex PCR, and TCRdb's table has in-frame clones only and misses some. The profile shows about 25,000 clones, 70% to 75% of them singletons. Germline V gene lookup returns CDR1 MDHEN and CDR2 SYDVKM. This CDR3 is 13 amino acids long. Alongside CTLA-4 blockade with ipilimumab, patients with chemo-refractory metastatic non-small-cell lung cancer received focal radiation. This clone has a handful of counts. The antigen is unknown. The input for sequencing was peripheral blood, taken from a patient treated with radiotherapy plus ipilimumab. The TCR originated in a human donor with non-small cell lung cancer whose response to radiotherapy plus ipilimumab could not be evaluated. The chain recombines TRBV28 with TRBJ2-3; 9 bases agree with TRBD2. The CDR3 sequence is CALGPSGTYTQYF. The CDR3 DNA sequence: TGTGCTTTGGGCCCTAGCGGGACATATACGCAGTATTTT.